Following are 32 T cell receptor beta chains from one sample sequenced in a study of T cell responses to AZD1222 COVID-19 vaccine. Only in-frame clones appear in the TCRdb table, and some are missing; sequencing was by immunoSEQ multiplex PCR. The sample contains about 84,000 clones, 70% to 90% of which appear only once. Specimen: peripheral blood, collected 28 days after the second AZD1222 dose. The source of these receptors is an adult who received the AZD1222 COVID-19 vaccine.

This clone has a single count. This chain links TRBV4-3 with TRBJ1-2, with 8 positions matching TRBD1. This CDR3 has 16 amino acids. Looked up from germline, CDR1 is LGHNA and CDR2 is YSLEER. Unmatched junction bases numbered 4, after V lost 1 base and J lost 0 bases. The CDR3 DNA is TGCGCCAGCAGCCAAGGGACAGGGATAGCTAACTATGGCTACACCTTC. It is translated as CASSQGTGIANYGYTF.

The chain links TRBV7-2 to TRBJ2-3; TRBD2 is a possible D gene (5 bases). Trimming took off 1 base at V and 5 bases at J, with 10 bases between the two ends. CDR1 is SGHTA, CDR2 FQGNSA, per germline. The CDR3 runs to 14 residues. This CDR3 is CASSLGGKGDTQYF. In nucleotides, the CDR3 is TGTGCCAGCAGCTTAGGAGGGAAGGGAGATACGCAGTATTTT.

The V and J genes are TRBV6-2 or TRBV6-3 and TRBJ2-3; TRBD2 agrees at 7 bases. Germline values: CDR1 MNHEY, CDR2 SVGEGT. The CDR3 is 15 amino acids. Trimming removed 5 bases from V and 1 base from J; junction bases left unmatched: 6. For the CDR3, the DNA is TGTGCCAGCAGTCCCCTCCGGGGGGGCACAGATACGCAGTATTTT. This encodes CASSPLRGGTDTQYF.

The chain uses TRBV7-8 and TRBJ2-3, with 9 nucleotides matching TRBD2. CDR1 and CDR2 (germline): SGHVS, FQNEAQ. The CDR3 sequence is 17 residues long. The ends lost 6 bases at V and 1 base at J; junction bases unmatched: 11. The chain's CDR3 is CASRTGPLAGRTDTQYF. CDR3 DNA sequence: TGTGCCAGCAGAACCGGCCCTCTAGCGGGACGCACAGATACGCAGTATTTT. The complete variable domain, with remaining parts taken from reference TRBV7-8 and TRBJ2-3, reads GAGVSQSPRYKVAKRGQDVALRCDPISGHVSLFWYQQALGQGPEFLTYFQNEAQLDKSGLPSDRFFAERPEGSVSTLKIQRTQQEDSAVYLCASRTGPLAGRTDTQYFGPGTRLTVL.

This chain uses TRBV2 with TRBJ1-2, with 7 bases lining up with TRBD1. The CDR3 contains 12 residues. The germline gives CDR1 SNHLY, CDR2 FYNNEI. V lost 5 bases, J lost 8 bases, and 5 bases stayed unmatched. CDR3 residues: CASSPTGDGYTF. The CDR3, as DNA: TGTGCCAGCAGTCCTACAGGGGACGGCTACACCTTC.

V is TRBV24-1 and J is TRBJ2-5; 8 bases match TRBD2. The CDR3 is 18 residues long. Looked up from germline, CDR1 is KGHDR and CDR2 is SFDVKD. Unmatched junction bases numbered 15, after V lost 3 bases and J lost 4 bases. For the CDR3, the DNA is TGTGCCACCAGTGATCCCAGCGGGGGCCCTCTAACGGGAGAGACCCAGTACTTC. Its protein product is CATSDPSGGPLTGETQYF.

The V and J genes are TRBV18 and TRBJ1-1; D gene unclear. Germline-derived CDR1 and CDR2 are KGHSH and LQKENI. The CDR3 is made up of 15 amino acids. Trimming took off 0 bases at V and 3 bases at J, with 11 bases between the two ends. CDR3 region: CASSPPLSYYTEAFF. The CDR3 DNA reads TGTGCCAGCTCACCACCGCTGAGTTATTACACTGAAGCTTTCTTT.

In DNA, the CDR3 is TGTGCCTGGAGATCCGGAGGTGAAAAACTGTTTTTT. This translates into CAWRSGGEKLFF. The chain recombines TRBV30 with TRBJ1-4; D ambiguous. Germline V gene data show CDR1 as GTSNPN and CDR2 as SVGIG (reference sequence). CDR3 length equals 12 residues. Trimming removed 3 bases at V and 7 bases at J, with 9 bases between.

This clone appeared a few times. This chain uses TRBV11-3 with TRBJ1-1; no reliable D call. V lost 2 bases and J lost 7, with 5 bases in between. The CDR3 is 11 residues long. The germline gives CDR1 SGHNT, CDR2 YENEEA. In DNA, the CDR3 is TGTGCCAGCAGCTTATCGTTTGAAGCTTTCTTT. Amino acid sequence: CASSLSFEAFF.

The rearrangement joins TRBV19 to TRBJ1-5; 10 bases match TRBD1. CDR1 is LNHDA, CDR2 SQIVND, per germline (reference sequence). The CDR3 runs to 15 residues. J was trimmed by 4 bases and V by 3 bases; bases with no gene match: 3. The CDR3 sequence: CASSIGQGDNQPQHF. CDR3 sequence (DNA): TGTGCCAGTAGTATCGGACAGGGGGATAATCAGCCCCAGCATTTT. The full variable domain, completed using reference TRBV19 and TRBJ1-5, is DGGITQSPKYLFRKEGQNVTLSCEQNLNHDAMYWYRQDPGQGLRLIYYSQIVNDFQKGDIAEGYSVSREKKESFPLTVTSAQKNPTAFYLCASSIGQGDNQPQHFGDGTRLSIL.

In DNA form, the CDR3 reads TGCGCCAGCAGGGAATTGCAAGGTGAGCAGTTCTTC. This codes for CASRELQGEQFF. The chain couples TRBV5-1 to TRBJ2-1; D remains ambiguous. The ends were cut back, 5 bases at V and 9 bases at J, with 12 bases in the middle. The CDR3 has 12 amino acids. CDR1 and CDR2 (germline): SGHRS, YFSETQ. Using reference TRBV5-1 and TRBJ2-1 for the parts outside the CDR3, the full variable domain is KAGVTQTPRYLIKTRGQQVTLSCSPISGHRSVSWYQQTPGQGLQFLFEYFSETQRNKGNFPGRFSGRQFSNSRSEMNVSTLELGDSALYLCASRELQGEQFFGPGTRLTVL.

This chain connects TRBV6-5 to TRBJ2-3, with D tentatively TRBD1 (5 bases). Trimming removed 2 bases from V and 5 bases from J, with 11 bases in between. Germline-derived CDR1 and CDR2 are MNHEY and SVGAGI. This CDR3 spans 14 amino acids. CDR3 DNA sequence: TGTGCCAGCAGTTACGCTCAGGGTGTAGATACGCAGTATTTT. It yields the protein CASSYAQGVDTQYF.

The chain carries TRBV6-5 and TRBJ2-7; tentative D call: TRBD1 (6 bases). The CDR3 contains 12 residues. Trimming removed 6 bases at V and 0 bases at J, with 6 bases between. Per the germline V gene, CDR1 is MNHEY and CDR2 is SVGAGI. CDR3 sequence (DNA): TGTGCCAGCAGACAGGGCTCCTACGAGCAGTACTTC. It codes for CASRQGSYEQYF.

The chain joins TRBV7-2 to TRBJ1-5; 8 positions match TRBD1. The junction had 7 bases not matched to a gene; V was cut back by 5 bases and J by 7 bases. The germline CDR1 and CDR2 sequences are SGHTA and FQGNSA. This CDR3 is 14 amino acids long. CDR3 sequence (DNA): TGTGCCAGCAGCCTAGGCAGGGGGCAGCAGCCCCAGCATTTT. The encoded protein is CASSLGRGQQPQHF.

CDR3 DNA: TGTGCCAGTACCTCCCGGGTGGGCTCTGGAAACACCATATATTTT. Protein: CASTSRVGSGNTIYF. V and J are TRBV19 and TRBJ1-3, with no clear D. This CDR3 spans 15 amino acids. V was cut by 7 bases and J by 0 bases, with 13 bases left in between. Germline lookup yields CDR1 LNHDA and CDR2 SQIVND (reference sequence).

The rearrangement uses TRBV4-2 and TRBJ2-3, with D perhaps matching TRBD1 or TRBD2 (7 bases each). The V gene lost 6 bases and the J gene lost 2 bases, with 15 bases spanning the gap. The length of the CDR3 is 15 residues. In germline, CDR1 is LGHNA, CDR2 YNFKEQ. The CDR3 loop reads CASRSGTDHTDTQYF. CDR3 coding DNA: TGTGCCAGCAGGAGCGGGACAGATCACACAGATACGCAGTATTTT.

This clone was counted a few times. V is TRBV28 and J is TRBJ1-1; a possible D gene is TRBD1 (5 bases). CDR3 length: 14 amino acids. From germline, CDR1 is MDHEN and CDR2 SYDVKM. Deletions cut 5 bases from V and 3 bases from J, with 13 bases between. CDR3 sequence: CASSPTTGYTEAFF. CDR3 nucleotides: TGTGCCAGCAGTCCTACAACAGGTTACACTGAAGCTTTCTTT.

This chain links TRBV24-1 with TRBJ1-5, with a weak D call TRBD1 (5 bases). CDR1 and CDR2 from the germline V gene are KGHDR and SFDVKD. The CDR3 contains 15 residues. Trimming shortened V by 4 bases and J by 0 bases, and 9 bases separated the two germline ends. The CDR3 DNA reads as TGTGCCACCAGTGAAAGAAGGGGTAGCAATCAGCCCCAGCATTTT. The encoded protein is CATSERRGSNQPQHF.

This chain joins TRBV9 and TRBJ1-5; possibly TRBD1 for D (5 bases). This CDR3 is built from 14 residues. Between the trimmed V and J ends, which lost 2 bases and 5 bases, there was a span of 11 bases. CDR1 and CDR2 (germline): SGDLS, YYNGEE. For the CDR3, the DNA is TGTGCCAGCAGCGTCGACAGTCAGCATCAGCCCCAGCATTTT. Translation: CASSVDSQHQPQHF.

On this clone: Germline is not matched at one junction end, which may reflect a read error. V is TRBV7-7 and J is TRBJ1-5; TRBD1 matches 8 bases. The CDR3 is 15 residues long. Per the germline V gene, CDR1 is SSHAT and CDR2 is FNYEAQ (reference sequence). The CDR3 reads CASSSVDRAGEPQHF. For the CDR3, the DNA is TGTGCTAGCAGCTCGGTGGACAGGGCGGGAGAGCCCCAGCATTTT.

The chain employs TRBV28 and TRBJ1-1; D possibly corresponds to TRBD1 (5 bases). The V and J ends lost 5 bases and 6 bases respectively, with 16 bases between them. The germline gives CDR1 MDHEN, CDR2 SYDVKM. The CDR3 contains 14 residues. The DNA for the CDR3 is TGTGCCAGCAGTCAGGGATCCGTTGAGGCTGAAGCTTTCTTT. Amino acid sequence: CASSQGSVEAEAFF.

The CDR3 DNA follows: TGCAGCGTTGAAGATGGAGGGCGCGGTCCAAACAATGAGCAGTTCTTC. Translation gives CSVEDGGRGPNNEQFF. The chain combines TRBV29-1 with TRBJ2-1; the D gene is possibly TRBD2 (6 bases). Germline V CDR1 and CDR2: SQVTM, ANQGSEA. Trimming left V 0 bases short and J 5 bases short, with 17 bases between. The CDR3 is 16 residues long.

The rearrangement uses TRBV3-1 (or the pseudogene TRBV3-2) and TRBJ1-1; 7 nucleotides line up with TRBD1. This CDR3 region has 16 residues. Losses at the gene ends were 0 bases for V and 0 bases for J; bases not matched to a gene: 4. CDR1 and CDR2 (germline): LGHDT, YNNKEL (reference sequence). CDR3 DNA sequence: TGTGCCAGCAGCCAAGATTGGGGACAGCTGAACACTGAAGCTTTCTTT. Its translation is CASSQDWGQLNTEAFF.

V usage is TRBV29-1 and J usage is TRBJ2-2; D is unresolved. Germline CDR1 and CDR2: SQVTM and ANQGSEA. V was clipped by 2 bases and J by 4 bases, with 14 bases between them. This CDR3 comprises 15 residues. The CDR3, as DNA: TGCAGCGTTGAAAAGAACTTGGCGAGCACCGGGGAGCTGTTTTTT. Translated, it gives CSVEKNLASTGELFF.

The CDR3 DNA follows: TGTGCCAGCAGCCAAGAAGCCATTGGAGGCACTGAAGCTTTCTTT. Its translation is CASSQEAIGGTEAFF. The rearrangement links TRBV14 to TRBJ1-1; no clear D gene. CDR1 is SGHDN, CDR2 FVKESK, per germline. V was trimmed by 0 bases and J by 4 bases, leaving 12 bases between them. This CDR3 contains 15 residues.

The V gene is TRBV5-1, the J gene TRBJ2-5, with 7 bases aligning to TRBD1. The CDR3 totals 15 residues. Trimming took 0 bases from V and 2 from J; bases not matched to a gene: 4. The germline V gene has CDR1 SGHRS and CDR2 YFSETQ. CDR3: CASSLGSGQQETQYF. In nucleotides, the CDR3 is TGCGCCAGCAGCTTGGGATCGGGACAGCAAGAGACCCAGTACTTC.

The CDR3 DNA follows: TGTGCCAGTAGTACCTCCTCCGCGGGAAATGAGCAGTTCTTC. Residues: CASSTSSAGNEQFF. The gene calls are TRBV19 and TRBJ2-1; D possibly corresponds to TRBD2 (6 bases). This CDR3 is 14 amino acids long. The ends were cut back, 4 bases at V and 7 bases at J, with 14 bases in the middle. Germline assignment: CDR1 LNHDA and CDR2 SQIVND (reference sequence).

This chain joins TRBV9 and TRBJ1-3; a weak D match, TRBD1 (5 bases). Per germline, CDR1 SGDLS and CDR2 YYNGEE. V lost 2 bases, J lost 2 bases, and 14 bases lay in between. The CDR3 loop spans 16 amino acids. CDR3 region: CASSVGTASAGNTIYF. CDR3 nucleotide sequence: TGTGCCAGCAGCGTGGGGACGGCGAGCGCTGGAAACACCATATATTTT.

This chain joins TRBV10-3 and TRBJ1-3; maybe TRBD1 (6 bases). There are 14 residues in the CDR3. Germline V gives CDR1 ENHRY, CDR2 SYGVKD. V shed 10 bases and J shed 0 bases, with 13 bases lying between them. The CDR3 protein is CASAQGYSGNTIYF. The CDR3 bases are TGTGCCAGTGCGCAGGGGTACTCTGGAAACACCATATATTTT.

The table lists this clone with a few counts. The V gene is TRBV28, the J gene TRBJ1-3; D not resolved. This CDR3 has 14 amino acids. Per germline, CDR1 MDHEN and CDR2 SYDVKM. Trimming cost V 5 bases and J 0 bases, with 8 bases left between them. CDR3 sequence (DNA): TGTGCCAGCAGTACCCGAAGCTCTGGAAACACCATATATTTT. It codes for CASSTRSSGNTIYF. Variable domain in full (rest from reference TRBV28 and TRBJ1-3): DVKVTQSSRYLVKRTGEKVFLECVQDMDHENMFWYRQDPGLGLRLIYFSYDVKMKEKGDIPEGYSVSREKKERFSLILESASTNQTSMYLCASSTRSSGNTIYFGEGSWLTVV.

J is TRBJ1-1 and V is TRBV24-1, with 9 bases that match TRBD1. J lost 4 bases, V lost 5 bases, and 7 bases had no gene match. Per the germline V gene, CDR1 is KGHDR and CDR2 is SFDVKD. CDR3 length: 15 residues. CDR3 sequence reads: CATSAGTGFPTEAFF. CDR3 coding DNA: TGTGCCACCAGTGCCGGGACAGGGTTCCCCACTGAAGCTTTCTTT.

This clone showed up just once. The rearrangement links TRBV5-1 to TRBJ2-1; 12 nucleotides align to TRBD2. Unmatched junction bases numbered 9, after V lost 2 bases and J lost 12 bases. CDR1 and CDR2 (germline): SGHRS, YFSETQ. This CDR3 is built from 15 residues. The DNA of the CDR3 is TGCGCCAGCAGCTTCTCCCTAGCGGGGGGGCGGGTGCAGTTCTTC. It codes for CASSFSLAGGRVQFF.